Reported below is one T cell receptor beta chain. The method was immunoSEQ multiplex PCR; TCRdb's version includes in-frame clones alone and lacks a portion of them. The data hold around 1.1 million clones, with approximately 80% observed a single time. The length of the CDR3 is 14 residues. The ends lost 4 bases at V and 8 bases at J; junction bases unmatched: 4. The germline V gene encodes CDR1 MNHEY and CDR2 SMNVEV (reference sequence). This sample is drawn from a study of shared clonotypes between healthy human individuals. Sequencing input: memory CD4+ T cells from PBMCs. This sample's subset: CD45RA-negative fraction. The chain employs TRBV27 and TRBJ1-4, with 10 nucleotides matching TRBD1. The source of this sequence is a man younger than 35 in good health. Some clones in this sample may be carry-over from other donors' samples. The CDR3 sequence is CASSWGTGDEKLFF. CDR3 nucleotides: TGTGCCAGCAGTTGGGGGACAGGGGACGAAAAACTGTTTTTT.